The next 14 T cell receptor beta chains were all read from a single sample in a study of blood T cell repertoires in COVID-19. Generated by immunoSEQ multiplex PCR, the TCRdb table keeps only in-frame clones and is missing some. Here the sample spans roughly 250,000 clones, 80% to 90% being singletons. The material sequenced was peripheral blood. These TCRs come from a man younger than 40 with acute or convalescent COVID-19.

This sequence joins TRBV27 and TRBJ2-3, with D uncertain. The V end lost 2 bases, the J end lost 1 base, and 7 bases lay between the germline ends. Germline V gene sequence: CDR1 MNHEY, CDR2 SMNVEV (reference sequence). The CDR3 has 14 residues. In nucleotides, the CDR3 is TGTGCCAGCAGTTTAGAAAGAGGCACAGATACGCAGTATTTT. Translated: CASSLERGTDTQYF.

V and J are TRBV4-2 and TRBJ2-1, with a tentative D call TRBD1 (6 bases). The ends were cut back, 4 bases at V and 4 bases at J, with 23 bases in the middle. The V gene's germline CDR1 is LGHNA and CDR2 YNFKEQ. This CDR3 is built from 18 residues. CDR3 sequence: CASSPSPSGSGVYNEQFF. CDR3 bases: TGTGCCAGCAGCCCCAGCCCGTCGGGGTCAGGGGTGTACAATGAGCAGTTCTTC.

The chain joins TRBV28 to TRBJ1-2; no definite D call. The ends were cut back, 4 bases at V and 0 bases at J, with 15 bases in the middle. This CDR3 has 16 amino acids. Germline loops: CDR1 MDHEN, CDR2 SYDVKM. CDR3 bases: TGTGCCAGCAGTTCCAGCAGCGGGGTTCCTAACTATGGCTACACCTTC. It encodes CASSSSSGVPNYGYTF.

The chain recombines TRBV3-1 (or the pseudogene TRBV3-2) with TRBJ1-6, with D unresolved. Germline values: CDR1 LGHDT, CDR2 YNNKEL (reference sequence). With 4 bases removed from V and 6 bases from J, the gap between germline ends came to 10 bases. The CDR3 is 14 amino acids. The CDR3 DNA follows: TGTGCCAGCAGCCTAAGCAGGATTAATTCACCCCTCCACTTT. Amino acid sequence: CASSLSRINSPLHF.

The J gene is TRBJ2-7, the V gene TRBV15, with 8 positions matching TRBD1. The V gene's germline CDR1 is LNHNV and CDR2 YYDKDF (reference sequence). V gave up 5 bases and J gave up 3 bases; unmatched junction bases: 12. The CDR3 length is 16 residues. The CDR3 sequence: CATSLKYGTGGYEQYF. The CDR3 DNA reads as TGTGCCACCAGCCTTAAATACGGGACAGGCGGCTACGAGCAGTACTTC.

The chain joins TRBV20-1 to TRBJ2-1; possibly TRBD2 for D (5 bases). The CDR3 contains 10 residues. Germline V gives CDR1 DFQATT, CDR2 SNEGSKA (reference sequence). V lost 2 bases and J 12 bases, leaving 8 bases between the germline ends. The chain's CDR3 is CSARREGQFF. The CDR3 nucleotides are TGCAGTGCTAGAAGAGAGGGGCAGTTCTTC.

The rearrangement uses TRBV29-1 and TRBJ2-3; TRBD1 is a possible D gene (5 bases). The germline CDR1 and CDR2 sequences are SQVTM and ANQGSEA. Deletions cut 1 base from V and 2 bases from J, with 10 bases between. The CDR3 runs 14 residues. The CDR3 region is CSVEARDPTDTQYF. CDR3 sequence (DNA): TGCAGCGTTGAAGCCAGGGATCCCACAGATACGCAGTATTTT.

There are a few counts of this clone. V is TRBV2 and J is TRBJ1-1; D is unresolved. Germline V CDR1 and CDR2: SNHLY, FYNNEI. CDR3 length: 13 amino acids. Trimming took off 8 bases at V and 1 base at J, with 11 bases between the two ends. CDR3 DNA sequence: TGTGCCAGCGCCGAGGGCCCGAACACTGAAGCTTTCTTT. This codes for CASAEGPNTEAFF. The entire variable domain, with the rest obtained from reference TRBV2 and TRBJ1-1, is as follows: EPEVTQTPSHQVTQMGQEVILRCVPISNHLYFYWYRQILGQKVEFLVSFYNNEISEKSEIFDDQFSVERPDGSNFTLKIRSTKLEDSAMYFCASAEGPNTEAFFGQGTRLTVV.

The gene calls are TRBV19 and TRBJ2-1, with 12 bases matching TRBD1. The V gene end was trimmed by 1 base and the J gene end by 8 bases; junction bases not matched to a gene: 6. Per the germline V gene, CDR1 is LNHDA and CDR2 is SQIVND (reference sequence). This CDR3 has 16 amino acids. CDR3 in amino acids: CASSIGRGTGGHEQFF. The CDR3 DNA sequence: TGTGCCAGTAGTATAGGCCGTGGGACAGGGGGCCATGAGCAGTTCTTC.

This rearrangement joins TRBV15 to TRBJ1-5; TRBD1 aligns across 9 bases. The CDR3 is 16 residues long. In germline, CDR1 is LNHNV, CDR2 YYDKDF (reference sequence). V shed 0 bases, J shed 7 bases, and the junction held 7 bases outside the gene matches. Here the CDR3 reads CATSREGDRVGQPQHF. For the CDR3, the DNA is TGTGCCACCAGCAGAGAAGGGGACAGGGTCGGGCAGCCCCAGCATTTT.

This clone appeared a single time. The chain carries TRBV5-4 and TRBJ2-3, with 8 bases matching TRBD2. This CDR3 is built from 15 residues. Per germline, CDR1 SGHNT and CDR2 YYREEE (reference sequence). The V gene end was trimmed by 4 bases and the J gene end by 4 bases; junction bases not matched to a gene: 8. The CDR3 bases are TGTGCCAGCAGCCCCAGCGGGAGAAGGGCAGATACGCAGTATTTT. Amino acid sequence: CASSPSGRRADTQYF.

The rearrangement uses TRBV29-1 and TRBJ2-7; unclear D gene. V dropped 7 bases and J dropped 3 bases, with 16 bases sitting between them. The CDR3 has 13 residues. Germline V gene sequence: CDR1 SQVTM, CDR2 ANQGSEA. CDR3 in amino acids: CSAQQAGLYEQYF. The CDR3 coding sequence is TGCAGCGCACAGCAGGCAGGCCTCTACGAGCAGTACTTC.

The V call is TRBV7-9, the J call TRBJ1-1; perhaps TRBD1 as D (5 bases). Trimming cost V 5 bases and J 5 bases, with 18 bases left between them. This CDR3 contains 15 residues. Germline V gives CDR1 SEHNR, CDR2 FQNEAQ (reference sequence). The CDR3 sequence: CASSPPTARLTEAFF. The DNA for the CDR3 is TGTGCCAGCAGCCCCCCGACAGCCCGGCTAACTGAAGCTTTCTTT.

This chain uses TRBV7-9 with TRBJ2-1; D remains unclear. Trimming stripped 4 bases from V and 1 base from J, with 17 bases between. From germline, CDR1 is SEHNR and CDR2 FQNEAQ (reference sequence). This CDR3 contains 17 residues. This CDR3 is CASSSRLGLGSYNEQFF. DNA of the CDR3: TGTGCCAGCAGCTCTCGCCTGGGCCTTGGGTCCTACAATGAGCAGTTCTTC.